The next 4 T cell receptor beta chains were all read from a single sample in a study of T cell repertoires in cytomegalovirus infection. These receptors' antigens are unknown. TCRdb reprocessed the reads with MiXCR, giving one entry per CDR3 protein. The sample lists 75,000 to 100,000 distinct CDR3 sequences; under 55% were seen once. Source: CD8+ T cells from cultured PBMCs, taken from culture after CMV antigen stimulation. The receptors here all came from a human donor in good health (CMV status not recorded). Some clones in this sample may be carry-over from other donors' samples.

This clonotype was found a few times. The chain employs TRBV7-9 and TRBJ1-4; no clear D gene. V lost 3 bases to trimming and J lost 5 bases, with 10 bases between them. This CDR3 region has 14 residues. Germline V gene data show CDR1 as SEHNR and CDR2 as FQNEAQ (reference sequence). CDR3 in amino acids: CASSFGRPNEKLFF. In DNA form, the CDR3 reads TGTGCCAGCAGCTTCGGGAGGCCGAATGAAAAACTGTTTTTT.

This clonotype was observed a handful of times. The chain joins TRBV5-1 to TRBJ1-2; perhaps TRBD1 as D (5 bases). Trimming took off 3 bases at V and 5 bases at J, with 17 bases between the two ends. In germline, CDR1 is SGHRS, CDR2 YFSETQ. The CDR3 is made up of 15 amino acids. The CDR3 coding sequence is TGCGCCAGCAGCTCCCCTGCCGGGACGGATTATGGCTACACCTTC. This codes for CASSSPAGTDYGYTF.

The genes are TRBV7-2 and TRBJ1-2, with TRBD1 as a possible D gene (6 bases). CDR1 is SGHTA and CDR2 is FQGNSA in the germline V gene. The CDR3 is made up of 14 amino acids. V was shortened by 1 base and J by 6 bases, with 12 bases between the two germline ends. CDR3 DNA sequence: TGTGCCAGCAGCTTAGGTACAGGGAGGGATGGCTACACCTTC. This gives the protein CASSLGTGRDGYTF.

This clonotype has just a few counts. The chain carries TRBV7-2 and TRBJ2-3; D may be TRBD1 (6 bases). This CDR3 has 15 residues. The V end was cut by 1 base, the J end by 2 bases, with 10 bases between. From germline, CDR1 is SGHTA and CDR2 FQGNSA. CDR3 region: CASSLGGGPTDTQYF. Here the CDR3 DNA reads TGTGCCAGCAGCTTAGGTGGGGGCCCCACAGATACGCAGTATTTT.